The sequence of this T cell receptor beta chain was determined in a study of blood T cells in healthy people across ages. Overall study findings and caveats: No conclusive comparison of naive versus antigen-experienced cells was possible with unsorted PBMCs. A roughly linear fall in TCR beta diversity per million T cells was seen with increasing age. In long-lived donors, naive CD4+ cell counts and diversity exceeded those of aged donors.

A word on this clonotype: Its target is unknown. A much larger clone differs by one base, so this may be a read error.

This CDR3 contains 16 residues. V lost 1 base to trimming and J lost 11 bases; unmatched junction nucleotides: 12. Germline-derived CDR1 and CDR2 are LGHNA and YSLEER. The authors ran a second PCR of about 7 to 12 cycles using a sample-barcoded 5' primer and a J-beta primer mix. The template-switch adaptor, which had 12 random nucleotides, put a tag on each cDNA molecule. MiXCR was run by TCRdb on the 5' RACE reads, yielding one entry per CDR3 protein. This repertoire shows about 690,000 distinct CDR3 sequences, 40% to 45% found once; its top ten account for around 32%. The sequenced sample was blood. The V call is TRBV4-3, the J call TRBJ2-5; TRBD2 matches 11 bases. The TCR originated in an elderly man in good health. The CDR3, as DNA: TGCGCCAGCAGCCAAGTTGGGCTAGCGGGGGGTAATGAGCAGTACTTC. Translating it yields CASSQVGLAGGNEQYF.